The sample holds many counts of the clone carrying this T cell receptor beta chain. The antigen is undetermined. The data were obtained in a study of T cell repertoires in cytomegalovirus infection. The germline V gene encodes CDR1 SGHTA and CDR2 FQGNSA. There are 14 residues in the CDR3. V lost 5 bases and J lost 2; bases outside the gene matches: 4. TCRdb passed the reads through MiXCR, listing each CDR3 protein once. The sample holds hundreds of thousands of distinct CDR3 sequences, 33% seen once. The specimen was cultured PBMCs, collected from culture after CMV antigen stimulation. The sequence derives from a human donor in good health (CMV status not recorded). Some clones in this sample may be carry-over from other donors' samples. The chain is built from TRBV7-2 and TRBJ2-5; 8 positions match TRBD2. The CDR3 sequence: CASSPSGGQETQYF. The DNA for the CDR3 is TGTGCCAGCAGCCCATCGGGGGGGCAAGAGACCCAGTACTTC.